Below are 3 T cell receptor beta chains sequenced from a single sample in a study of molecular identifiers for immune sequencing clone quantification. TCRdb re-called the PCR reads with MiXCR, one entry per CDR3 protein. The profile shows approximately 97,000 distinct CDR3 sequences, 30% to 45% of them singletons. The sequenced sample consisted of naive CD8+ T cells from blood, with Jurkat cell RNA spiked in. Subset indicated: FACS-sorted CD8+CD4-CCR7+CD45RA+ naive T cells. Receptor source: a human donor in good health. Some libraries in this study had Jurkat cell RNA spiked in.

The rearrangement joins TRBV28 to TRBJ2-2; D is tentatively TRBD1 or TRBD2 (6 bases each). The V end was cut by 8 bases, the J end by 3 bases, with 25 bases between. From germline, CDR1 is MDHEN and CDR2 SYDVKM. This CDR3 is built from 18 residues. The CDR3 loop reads CASFPRGPPTLHTGELFF. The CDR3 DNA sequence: TGTGCCAGCTTCCCCCGGGGGCCACCCACCCTGCACACCGGGGAGCTGTTTTTT. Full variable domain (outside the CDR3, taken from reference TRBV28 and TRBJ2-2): DVKVTQSSRYLVKRTGEKVFLECVQDMDHENMFWYRQDPGLGLRLIYFSYDVKMKEKGDIPEGYSVSREKKERFSLILESASTNQTSMYLCASFPRGPPTLHTGELFFGEGSRLTVL.

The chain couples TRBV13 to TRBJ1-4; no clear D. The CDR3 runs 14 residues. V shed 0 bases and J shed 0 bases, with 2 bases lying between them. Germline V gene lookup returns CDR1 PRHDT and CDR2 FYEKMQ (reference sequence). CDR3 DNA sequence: TGTGCCAGCAGCTTAGGATCAACTAATGAAAAACTGTTTTTT. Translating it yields CASSLGSTNEKLFF.

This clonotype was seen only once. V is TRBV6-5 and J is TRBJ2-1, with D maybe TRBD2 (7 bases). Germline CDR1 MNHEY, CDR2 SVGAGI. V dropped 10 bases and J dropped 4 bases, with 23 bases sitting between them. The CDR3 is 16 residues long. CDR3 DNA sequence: TGTGCCACCACAGGGTCTGGCGGGGGAGCTTACAATGAGCAGTTCTTC. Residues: CATTGSGGGAYNEQFF.